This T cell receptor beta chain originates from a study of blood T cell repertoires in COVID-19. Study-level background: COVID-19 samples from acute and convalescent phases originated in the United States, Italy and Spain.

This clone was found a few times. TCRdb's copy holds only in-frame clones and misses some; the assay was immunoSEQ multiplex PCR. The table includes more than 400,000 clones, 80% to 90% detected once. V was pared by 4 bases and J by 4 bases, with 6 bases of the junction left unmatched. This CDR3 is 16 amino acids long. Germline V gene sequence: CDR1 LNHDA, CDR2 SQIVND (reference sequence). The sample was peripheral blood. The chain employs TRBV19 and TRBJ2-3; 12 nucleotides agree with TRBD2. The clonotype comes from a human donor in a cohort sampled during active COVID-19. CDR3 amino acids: CASSTRTSGTPDTQYF. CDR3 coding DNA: TGTGCCAGTAGTACCCGGACTAGCGGGACCCCAGATACGCAGTATTTT.